This T cell receptor (beta chain) was profiled in a study of monozygotic twins with inflammatory bowel disease. From the 5' RACE reads, TCRdb lists one entry per CDR3 protein and no DNA. Recorded for this sample: about 41,000 distinct CDR3 sequences. A word on this clonotype: Its target is unknown.

This CDR3 has 15 residues. Germline loops: CDR1 DFQATT, CDR2 SNEGSKA (reference sequence). General study points: IBD patients shared fewer clonotypes with others than healthy twins, especially with disease activity. Against healthy co-twins, IBD patients had lower TCRbeta diversity (measured by inverse Simpson). What may have added variability to patient repertoires is that immunosuppressive treatments differed.

Unsorted whole blood yielded the total RNA, with T cells left unselected. Sample: blood. The J gene is TRBJ2-1, the V gene TRBV20-1; the TCRdb D gene call, TRBD2, has no DNA to confirm it. The sequence came from a human donor with ulcerative colitis or Crohn's disease, or a healthy co-twin of an affected twin (not recorded which). The CDR3 reads CSAYQTSGYHNEQFF.